Following are 6 T cell receptor beta chains from one sample sequenced in a study of T cell repertoires in cytomegalovirus infection. For these receptors, no antigen is known. Using its own MiXCR run on the reads, TCRdb lists one record per CDR3 protein. This sample has more than 40,000 distinct CDR3 sequences, with over 20% found just once. This specimen consisted of CD8+ T cells from cultured PBMCs, obtained from culture after CMV antigen stimulation. These receptor sequences come from a human donor in good health (CMV status not recorded). Some clones in this sample may be carry-over from other donors' samples.

This sequence joins TRBV10-3 and TRBJ2-1; D uncertain. This CDR3 comprises 17 residues. V lost 10 bases to trimming and J lost 0 bases, with 22 bases between them. Looked up from germline, CDR1 is ENHRY and CDR2 is SYGVKD. CDR3 coding DNA: TGTGCCACCCGCCACCATGATGACCCGAGCTCCTACAATGAGCAGTTCTTC. It yields the protein CATRHHDDPSSYNEQFF.

The V gene is TRBV6-2 or TRBV6-3, the J gene TRBJ2-2; the D gene is possibly TRBD2 (5 bases). The CDR3 consists of 16 residues. Germline assignment: CDR1 MNHEY and CDR2 SVGEGT. V was pared by 0 bases and J by 6 bases, with 14 bases between. CDR3 DNA sequence: TGTGCCAGCAGTTACTCGAAAATCGGAGGATCCGGGGAGCTGTTTTTT. Its translation: CASSYSKIGGSGELFF.

This clonotype occurred a few times. This chain uses TRBV6-1 with TRBJ2-3; 12 nucleotides align to TRBD2. V was pared by 10 bases and J by 2 bases, with 13 bases of the junction left unmatched. CDR3 length equals 17 residues. Germline V gene data show CDR1 as MNHNS and CDR2 as SASEGT. The CDR3 protein is CATPHGLAGPYTDTQYF. The CDR3, as DNA: TGTGCCACCCCACATGGACTAGCGGGGCCCTACACAGATACGCAGTATTTT.

This rearrangement joins TRBV28 to TRBJ1-2; D might be TRBD1 (6 bases). The V end lost 5 bases, the J end lost 8 bases, and 18 bases lay between the germline ends. The CDR3 loop spans 14 amino acids. Germline-derived CDR1 and CDR2 are MDHEN and SYDVKM. CDR3 DNA: TGTGCCAGCAGTCGTCAAAACGAGGGGGGAGGCTACACCTTC. It codes for CASSRQNEGGGYTF.

Only a few counts were recorded for this clonotype. The V gene is TRBV19, the J gene TRBJ1-2; D call uncertain. CDR1 and CDR2 from the germline V gene are LNHDA and SQIVND (reference sequence). Trimming stripped 5 bases from V and 8 bases from J, with 18 bases between. This CDR3 has 14 amino acids. CDR3 DNA: TGTGCCAGTAGTGGGCGATCGGTCCGCTGGGGCTACACCTTC. Its protein product is CASSGRSVRWGYTF.

CDR3 nucleotides: TGTGCCAGCAGTTCGCAGGTGAGCTCCTACAATGAGCAGTTCTTC. This gives the protein CASSSQVSSYNEQFF. The V gene is TRBV27, the J gene TRBJ2-1; no clear D gene. The CDR3 extends over 15 amino acids. Germline CDR1 reads MNHEY; CDR2 reads SMNVEV (reference sequence). V was shortened by 4 bases and J by 0 bases, with 10 bases between the two germline ends.